The 21 T cell receptor beta chains presented below share a single source sample, sequenced in a study of blood T cell repertoires in COVID-19. Sequencing used immunoSEQ multiplex PCR; TCRdb keeps in-frame clones, though not all of them. This table has under 150,000 clones, about 84% appearing once. Sequenced material: peripheral blood. The receptor source for this set is a human donor in a cohort sampled during active COVID-19.

The rearrangement links TRBV12-3 or TRBV12-4 to TRBJ2-7, with 9 nucleotides matching TRBD1. With 6 bases clipped from V and 9 bases from J, the junction kept 6 bases outside the gene matches. The CDR3 is 12 residues long. CDR3 sequence reads: CASSRGQGPQYF. The CDR3 region has the DNA TGTGCCAGCAGCCGTGGACAGGGGCCGCAGTACTTC.

This rearrangement joins TRBV24-1 to TRBJ2-1, with D possibly matching TRBD1 (7 bases). The CDR3 runs to 18 residues. V was clipped by 4 bases and J by 1 base, with 19 bases between them. The germline gives CDR1 KGHDR, CDR2 SFDVKD. CDR3 amino acids: CATSDQQRRGQSYNEQFF. The CDR3, as DNA: TGTGCCACCAGTGACCAACAGAGGAGGGGGCAATCCTACAATGAGCAGTTCTTC.

This chain uses TRBV18 with TRBJ1-3, with 8 bases identical to TRBD1. V lost 3 bases to trimming and J lost 0 bases; unmatched junction nucleotides: 1. This CDR3 is built from 15 residues. The germline gives CDR1 KGHSH, CDR2 LQKENI. CDR3 sequence (DNA): TGTGCCAGCTCACCGGGACAGGCCTCTGGAAACACCATATATTTT. Translated: CASSPGQASGNTIYF.

The rearrangement links TRBV6-5 to TRBJ1-4; TRBD1 matches 7 bases. Trimming cost V 10 bases and J 7 bases; bases outside gene matches: 12. The CDR3 consists of 14 residues. The germline V gene encodes CDR1 MNHEY and CDR2 SVGAGI. The CDR3 spells CATRGRGPGEKLFF. The DNA for the CDR3 is TGTGCCACTAGGGGGCGCGGGCCTGGTGAAAAACTGTTTTTT.

This clone was seen a single time. One end of the junction does not line up with germline, which may come from a read error. The V call is TRBV5-1, the J call TRBJ2-5; 9 bases map to TRBD2. This CDR3 is 14 amino acids long. Germline CDR1 SGHRS, CDR2 YFSETQ. This chain's CDR3 is CASSSSGAQETQYF. CDR3 sequence (DNA): TGCGCCAGCAGCTCTAGCGGGGCCCAAGAAACCCAGTACTTC.

The V gene is TRBV7-5, the J gene TRBJ2-5; the DNA was not compared with TRBD2, the D call given in the table. TRBV7-5 constitutes a pseudogene. The CDR3 extends over 16 amino acids. CDR3 DNA sequence: TGTGCCAGAAGCTTAGAAGGGATGGGGGGGCCTCAGACCCAGTACTTC. This sequence encodes CARSLEGMGGPQTQYF.

A note on this clone: Other nucleotide sequences in the sample specify the same CDR3. The chain employs TRBV5-1 and TRBJ2-3; TRBD2 aligns across 11 bases. Germline V lookup: CDR1 SGHRS, CDR2 YFSETQ. V gave up 4 bases and J gave up 2 bases; unmatched junction bases: 6. The CDR3 consists of 16 residues. CDR3 DNA sequence: TGCGCCAGCAGCCCTGGACTAGCGGGCTACACAGATACGCAGTATTTT. Translating it yields CASSPGLAGYTDTQYF.

This chain links TRBV5-5 with TRBJ1-2, with 7 bases matching TRBD1. Germline-derived CDR1 and CDR2 are SGHKS and YYEKEE (reference sequence). With V trimmed by 3 bases and J by 3 bases, 14 bases remained unmatched. The CDR3 runs to 17 residues. Written as DNA, the CDR3 is TGTGCCAGCAGCTCCCAAACAAACAGGGGAATGGACTATGGCTACACCTTC. Protein product: CASSSQTNRGMDYGYTF.

The chain links TRBV19 to TRBJ1-4, with a weak D call TRBD1 (6 bases). V lost 5 bases to trimming and J lost 7 bases, with 14 bases between them. Germline V gene lookup returns CDR1 LNHDA and CDR2 SQIVND (reference sequence). The CDR3 has 14 residues. CDR3 sequence: CASSAQGGGEKLFF. The CDR3 bases are TGTGCCAGTAGTGCACAGGGTGGAGGTGAAAAACTGTTTTTT.

This chain joins TRBV19 and TRBJ1-6, with 8 bases identical to TRBD1. The CDR3 totals 16 residues. CDR1 is LNHDA and CDR2 is SQIVND in the germline V gene (reference sequence). The V segment lost 2 bases and the J segment 10 bases; nucleotides outside the gene matches: 10. CDR3 nucleotide sequence: TGTGCCAGTAGTATAAGGGCGGGACAGGTTGGATCACCCCTCCACTTT. This encodes CASSIRAGQVGSPLHF.

This chain links TRBV7-9 with TRBJ1-5; unclear D gene. The CDR3 length is 13 residues. The germline V gene encodes CDR1 SEHNR and CDR2 FQNEAQ (reference sequence). V was clipped by 3 bases and J by 6 bases, with 9 bases between them. The CDR3 is CASSFFAAQPQHF. In DNA form, the CDR3 reads TGTGCCAGCAGCTTCTTTGCGGCTCAGCCCCAGCATTTT.

The V gene is TRBV19, the J gene TRBJ2-3; possibly TRBD2 for D (5 bases). The CDR3 spans 13 residues. Between the trimmed V and J ends, which lost 10 bases and 1 base, there was a span of 12 bases. From germline, CDR1 is LNHDA and CDR2 SQIVND (reference sequence). The CDR3: CATARGRTDTQYF. DNA of the CDR3: TGTGCCACTGCCCGGGGTCGCACAGATACGCAGTATTTT.

This sequence joins TRBV28 and TRBJ1-5, with D unclear. Germline values: CDR1 MDHEN, CDR2 SYDVKM. This CDR3 spans 15 amino acids. V lost 10 bases to trimming and J lost 4 bases, with 20 bases between them. CDR3 protein: CATGGRPPRNQPQHF. CDR3 sequence (DNA): TGTGCCACCGGAGGCAGGCCTCCGAGGAATCAGCCCCAGCATTTT.

J is TRBJ2-1 and V is TRBV24-1; a possible D gene is TRBD2 (7 bases). Deletions cut 5 bases from V and 6 bases from J, with 10 bases between. The CDR3 totals 13 residues. Germline V gene sequence: CDR1 KGHDR, CDR2 SFDVKD. The CDR3 region is CATSGRGANEQFF. DNA of the CDR3: TGTGCCACCAGTGGACGGGGGGCCAATGAGCAGTTCTTC.

This clone was seen once. CDR3 amino acids: CASSREGRGQETQYF. The DNA of the CDR3 is TGCGCCAGCAGCCGAGAGGGGAGGGGGCAAGAGACCCAGTACTTC. V usage is TRBV4-1 and J usage is TRBJ2-5, with D possibly matching TRBD2 (7 bases). V lost 4 bases to trimming and J lost 2 bases, with 14 bases between them. The CDR3 covers 15 residues. Germline V gene lookup returns CDR1 MGHRA and CDR2 YSYEKL.

The V call is TRBV5-4, the J call TRBJ1-4; D remains ambiguous. This CDR3 has 14 amino acids. The germline gives CDR1 SGHNT, CDR2 YYREEE (reference sequence). The V end lost 0 bases, the J end lost 5 bases, and 8 bases lay between the germline ends. CDR3 residues: CASSLAGINEKLFF. DNA of the CDR3: TGTGCCAGCAGCTTGGCGGGGATCAATGAAAAACTGTTTTTT.

The CDR3 loop is CASSPRTGDTEAFF. In DNA form, the CDR3 reads TGTGCCAGCTCACCCCGGACAGGAGACACTGAAGCTTTCTTT. The rearrangement links TRBV18 to TRBJ1-1; 7 bases fit TRBD1. The V gene end was trimmed by 3 bases and the J gene end by 3 bases; junction bases not matched to a gene: 4. The CDR3 loop spans 14 amino acids. Germline CDR1 is KGHSH and CDR2 is LQKENI.

The chain recombines TRBV5-1 with TRBJ2-1; D is uncertain. This CDR3 is 16 amino acids long. V lost 4 bases to trimming and J lost 8 bases, with 22 bases between them. Looked up from germline, CDR1 is SGHRS and CDR2 is YFSETQ. The CDR3 DNA sequence: TGCGCCAGCAGCCATCAGACGAAAATTTTTGCGGATGAGCAGTTCTTC. This translates into CASSHQTKIFADEQFF.

This chain connects TRBV4-3 to TRBJ2-3; maybe TRBD2 (6 bases). Trimming removed 11 bases at V and 4 bases at J, with 22 bases between. Germline-derived CDR1 and CDR2 are LGHNA and YSLEER. There are 15 residues in the CDR3. CDR3 in amino acids: CAGAPEIAESDTQYF. The CDR3 coding sequence is TGCGCCGGAGCCCCCGAGATAGCGGAATCAGATACGCAGTATTTT.

The CDR3 bases are TGTGCCAGCACCAAACCGGGACAGGTAAACATTCAGTACTTC. It is translated as CASTKPGQVNIQYF. The V and J genes are TRBV5-5 and TRBJ2-4; TRBD1 agrees at 8 bases. CDR1 SGHKS and CDR2 YYEKEE come from the germline V gene (reference sequence). CDR3 length equals 14 residues. V shed 6 bases, J shed 6 bases, and the junction held 8 bases outside the gene matches.

The rearrangement links TRBV14 to TRBJ2-1; TRBD1 aligns across 8 bases. This CDR3 spans 17 amino acids. Germline assignment: CDR1 SGHDN and CDR2 FVKESK. V trimming: 3 bases; J trimming: 3 bases; junction bases outside the gene matches: 10. The CDR3: CASSQATGVTLYNEQFF. DNA of the CDR3: TGTGCCAGCAGCCAGGCGACAGGGGTCACTCTCTACAATGAGCAGTTCTTC. Based on the CDR3 plus reference TRBV14 and TRBJ2-1, the full variable domain is EAGVTQFPSHSVIEKGQTVTLRCDPISGHDNLYWYRRVMGKEIKFLLHFVKESKQDESGMPNNRFLAERTGGTYSTLKVQPAELEDSGVYFCASSQATGVTLYNEQFFGPGTRLTVL.